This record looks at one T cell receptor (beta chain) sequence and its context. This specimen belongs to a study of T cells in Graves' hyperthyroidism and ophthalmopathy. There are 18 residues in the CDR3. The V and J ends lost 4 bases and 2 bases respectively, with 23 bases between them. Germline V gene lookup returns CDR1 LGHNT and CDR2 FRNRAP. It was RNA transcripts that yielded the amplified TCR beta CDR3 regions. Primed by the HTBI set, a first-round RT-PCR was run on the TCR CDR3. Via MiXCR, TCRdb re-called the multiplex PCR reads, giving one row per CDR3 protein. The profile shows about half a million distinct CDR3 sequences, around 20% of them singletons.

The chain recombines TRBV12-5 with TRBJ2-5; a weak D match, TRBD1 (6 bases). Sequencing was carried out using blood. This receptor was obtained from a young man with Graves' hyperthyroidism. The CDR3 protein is CASGSTALVRGSQETQYF. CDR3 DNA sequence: TGTGCTAGTGGTTCCACCGCCCTTGTCAGGGGTTCTCAAGAGACCCAGTACTTC.